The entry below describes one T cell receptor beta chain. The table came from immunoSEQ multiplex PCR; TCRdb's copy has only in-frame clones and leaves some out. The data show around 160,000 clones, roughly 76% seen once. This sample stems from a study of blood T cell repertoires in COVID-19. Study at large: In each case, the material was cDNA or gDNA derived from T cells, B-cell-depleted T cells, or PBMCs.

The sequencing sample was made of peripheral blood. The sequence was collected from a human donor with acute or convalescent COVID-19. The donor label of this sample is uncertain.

The CDR3 DNA follows: TGTGCCAGCAGCCCAGCGAGTGGCCGCCGGTCGTTCCAGTACTTC. Translating gives CASSPASGRRSFQYF. The chain has TRBV7-6 and TRBJ2-5; no reliable D call. Germline V gene sequence: CDR1 SGHVS, CDR2 FNYEAQ. Trimming removed 5 bases from V and 10 bases from J, with 23 bases in between. This CDR3 comprises 15 residues.